The 27 T cell receptor beta chains listed next were all sequenced from one sample in a study of blood T cell repertoires in COVID-19. Clones were sequenced by immunoSEQ multiplex PCR, and TCRdb holds only the in-frame ones, with some missing. Of 75,000 to 95,000 clones in the sample, around 81% were seen once. Input material: peripheral blood. These receptors were collected from a man aged 55 to 69 with acute or convalescent COVID-19.

The chain has TRBV5-1 and TRBJ1-5, with 9 bases matching TRBD1. The CDR3 runs to 14 residues. Germline loops: CDR1 SGHRS, CDR2 YFSETQ. V was clipped by 4 bases and J by 7 bases; unmatched bases: 6. CDR3 in DNA: TGCGCCAGCAGCCCTGGGACAGGGAACCAGCCCCAGCATTTT. Translated, it gives CASSPGTGNQPQHF.

The J gene is TRBJ2-7, the V gene TRBV6-5, with 9 bases lining up with TRBD2. Germline trimming cut 3 bases from V and 6 bases from J; bases unmatched to any gene: 9. The CDR3 is 15 residues long. Germline V CDR1 and CDR2: MNHEY, SVGAGI. The CDR3 region has the DNA TGTGCCAGCAGTTATGTGGCGGGGGGGCCGGGCGAGCAGTACTTC. It codes for CASSYVAGGPGEQYF.

This chain uses TRBV12-3 or TRBV12-4 with TRBJ1-5, with a weak D call TRBD1 (5 bases). V was pared by 6 bases and J by 1 base, with 7 bases between. The CDR3 extends over 13 amino acids. The CDR3 coding sequence is TGTGCCAGCAGGGGGCCCAGCAATCAGCCCCAGCATTTT. As protein: CASRGPSNQPQHF.

V is TRBV7-3 and J is TRBJ2-1; 10 positions match TRBD1. Germline V gives CDR1 SGHTA, CDR2 FQGTGA. The CDR3 length is 15 residues. J was trimmed by 2 bases and V by 5 bases; bases with no gene match: 3. The CDR3 sequence: CASSETGGAYNEQFF. CDR3 in DNA: TGTGCCAGCAGCGAGACAGGGGGCGCCTACAATGAGCAGTTCTTC.

The CDR3 here is CASSIVASGGSYNEQFF. Here the CDR3 DNA reads TGTGCCAGTAGTATAGTCGCTAGCGGGGGATCCTACAATGAGCAGTTCTTC. This sequence joins TRBV19 and TRBJ2-1; 10 bases are a match to TRBD2. Germline loops: CDR1 LNHDA, CDR2 SQIVND (reference sequence). The trim removed 1 base at V and 1 base at J, leaving 4 bases unmatched. The CDR3 runs 17 residues.

The gene calls are TRBV7-2 and TRBJ2-2, with 9 bases matching TRBD1. The J segment lost 7 bases and the V segment lost 9 bases, leaving 6 bases of the junction unmatched. Germline V gene lookup returns CDR1 SGHTA and CDR2 FQGNSA. This CDR3 comprises 13 residues. DNA of the CDR3: TGTGCCAGTAGGACAGGGGCCTTCGGGGAGCTGTTTTTT. Protein product: CASRTGAFGELFF.

This chain connects TRBV6-5 to TRBJ2-1; possibly TRBD1 for D (6 bases). The CDR3 runs 15 residues. V was cut by 2 bases and J by 7 bases, with 15 bases left in between. CDR1 is MNHEY and CDR2 is SVGAGI in the germline V gene. CDR3 nucleotide sequence: TGTGCCAGCAGTTACCAGGGACACCGAGGGAATGAGCAGTTCTTC. Its protein is CASSYQGHRGNEQFF.

The genes are TRBV25-1 and TRBJ2-7; 7 bases align to TRBD1. Losses at the gene ends were 5 bases for V and 0 bases for J; bases not matched to a gene: 7. Looked up from germline, CDR1 is MGHDK and CDR2 is SYGVNS. The CDR3 sequence is 15 residues long. In DNA, the CDR3 is TGTGCCAGCAGTTGGCCCGCAGGGGGCTCCTACGAGCAGTACTTC. It yields the protein CASSWPAGGSYEQYF.

The genes are TRBV2 and TRBJ2-7, with 7 bases lining up with TRBD2. The CDR3 covers 12 residues. The ends lost 6 bases at V and 2 bases at J; junction bases unmatched: 1. Germline loops: CDR1 SNHLY, CDR2 FYNNEI. The CDR3 loop is CASRGGTYEQYF. Written as DNA, the CDR3 is TGTGCCAGCAGGGGGGGGACCTACGAGCAGTACTTC.

The J gene is TRBJ1-3, the V gene TRBV7-9; D call uncertain. Between the trimmed V and J ends, which lost 3 bases and 6 bases, there was a span of 9 bases. The V gene's germline CDR1 is SEHNR and CDR2 FQNEAQ (reference sequence). CDR3 size: 13 residues. CDR3 in DNA: TGTGCCAGCAGCTTCGGGTTCCCAAACACCATATATTTT. As protein: CASSFGFPNTIYF.

A few counts support this clone. The chain joins TRBV19 to TRBJ2-5; possible D gene TRBD1, 6 bases. Germline V lookup: CDR1 LNHDA, CDR2 SQIVND (reference sequence). The length of the CDR3 is 15 residues. V lost 1 base to trimming and J lost 3 bases, with 12 bases between them. This chain's CDR3 is CASSIGGQTKETQYF. Written as DNA, the CDR3 is TGTGCCAGTAGTATAGGAGGACAGACCAAAGAGACCCAGTACTTC.

Remarks on this clone: The junction does not match germline at one end; this may be a read error. This rearrangement joins TRBV10-3 to TRBJ2-1, with D possibly being TRBD2 (5 bases). CDR1 is ENHRY, CDR2 SYGVKD, per germline. The CDR3 contains 13 residues. DNA of the CDR3: TGTGCCATCAGTGAGTCTGTCCAGGAGGTTACGATCTTC. Its protein is CAISESVQEVTIF.

The chain joins TRBV18 to TRBJ2-5, with TRBD1 matching over 7 bases. The CDR3 consists of 15 residues. CDR1 and CDR2 from the germline V gene are KGHSH and LQKENI. Trimming cost V 3 bases and J 2 bases; bases outside gene matches: 6. The CDR3 DNA is TGTGCCAGCTCACCCTTACAGGGGCCTCAAGAGACCCAGTACTTC. Amino acid sequence: CASSPLQGPQETQYF.

The chain uses TRBV24-1 and TRBJ1-5, with TRBD1 identical over 8 bases. From germline, CDR1 is KGHDR and CDR2 SFDVKD. With 3 bases clipped from V and 2 bases from J, the junction kept 2 bases outside the gene matches. CDR3 length: 15 amino acids. CDR3 loop: CATSDPDRGNQPQHF. CDR3 nucleotide sequence: TGTGCCACCAGTGATCCGGACAGGGGCAATCAGCCCCAGCATTTT.

The V gene is TRBV24-1, the J gene TRBJ1-5; 7 bases are shared with TRBD1. V lost 2 bases to trimming and J lost 5 bases; unmatched junction nucleotides: 5. Germline V gene lookup returns CDR1 KGHDR and CDR2 SFDVKD. The CDR3 length is 15 residues. Here the CDR3 reads CATSDSLGTDQPQHF. The CDR3, as DNA: TGTGCCACCAGTGATTCCCTAGGGACAGATCAGCCCCAGCATTTT.

This clone was picked up a small number of times. The V call is TRBV29-1, the J call TRBJ1-1, with D possibly TRBD1 on 5 matching bases. The CDR3 is 15 residues long. The germline gives CDR1 SQVTM, CDR2 ANQGSEA. V shed 3 bases and J shed 3 bases, with 17 bases lying between them. The CDR3 region has the DNA TGCAGCGTTGAGGAGGGTAGGGGACGGGACACTGAAGCTTTCTTT. It translates to CSVEEGRGRDTEAFF.

The chain recombines TRBV5-1 with TRBJ2-6; 7 bases map to TRBD1. The CDR3 has 13 residues. V trimming: 7 bases; J trimming: 2 bases; junction bases outside the gene matches: 0. In germline, CDR1 is SGHRS, CDR2 YFSETQ. Here the CDR3 reads CASGTAGANVLTF. CDR3 sequence (DNA): TGCGCCAGCGGGACAGCTGGGGCCAACGTCCTGACTTTC.

A single count supports this clone. The chain combines TRBV19 with TRBJ1-4; tentatively, D is TRBD1 (5 bases). The CDR3 contains 15 residues. The germline V and J ends were trimmed by 3 bases and 8 bases, with 16 bases remaining between them. Germline CDR1 LNHDA, CDR2 SQIVND (reference sequence). CDR3 sequence: CASSISPQGSEKLFF. CDR3 coding DNA: TGTGCCAGTAGTATCTCTCCCCAGGGTTCAGAAAAACTGTTTTTT. The whole variable domain, filled in from reference TRBV19 and TRBJ1-4, reads DGGITQSPKYLFRKEGQNVTLSCEQNLNHDAMYWYRQDPGQGLRLIYYSQIVNDFQKGDIAEGYSVSREKKESFPLTVTSAQKNPTAFYLCASSISPQGSEKLFFGSGTQLSVL.

The chain is built from TRBV4-1 and TRBJ1-1; possibly TRBD1 for D (6 bases). The ends were cut back, 3 bases at V and 1 base at J, with 12 bases in the middle. There are 15 residues in the CDR3. Germline V gives CDR1 MGHRA, CDR2 YSYEKL. The CDR3 region has the DNA TGCGCCAGCAGCCAGCTACCGGGACAGAACACTGAAGCTTTCTTT. This translates into CASSQLPGQNTEAFF.

The V and J genes are TRBV5-1 and TRBJ2-2; D is undetermined. Germline CDR1 reads SGHRS; CDR2 reads YFSETQ. The CDR3 spans 14 residues. Trimming pared 6 bases from V and 5 bases from J, leaving 14 bases between. CDR3 region: CASKAGERTGELFF. CDR3 DNA sequence: TGCGCCAGCAAGGCCGGAGAAAGGACCGGGGAGCTGTTTTTT.

The chain's CDR3 is CASSRMQGPPNTGELFF. CDR3 in DNA: TGTGCCAGCAGCCGTATGCAGGGCCCACCGAACACCGGGGAGCTGTTTTTT. The chain couples TRBV7-9 to TRBJ2-2; a possible D gene is TRBD1 (5 bases). V dropped 5 bases and J dropped 0 bases, with 16 bases sitting between them. The CDR3 consists of 17 residues. Germline V CDR1 and CDR2: SEHNR, FQNEAQ (reference sequence).

This clone has just a few counts. The rearrangement links TRBV4-3 to TRBJ1-5; D remains ambiguous. The germline V and J ends were trimmed by 2 bases and 4 bases, with 18 bases remaining between them. There are 17 residues in the CDR3. Germline V gives CDR1 LGHNA, CDR2 YSLEER. The chain's CDR3 is CASSQSHFPNRNQPQHF. The CDR3, as DNA: TGCGCCAGCAGCCAATCCCACTTTCCCAACCGGAATCAGCCCCAGCATTTT.

The gene calls are TRBV12-3 or TRBV12-4 and TRBJ1-1, with D perhaps matching TRBD1 (6 bases). The CDR3 consists of 11 residues. The ends were cut back, 8 bases at V and 13 bases at J, with 17 bases in the middle. The CDR3 loop reads CASQNAGGLFF. The CDR3 coding sequence is TGTGCCAGCCAAAACGCGGGGGGGCTTTTCTTT.

The CDR3 loop is CASQQYRRGQNTIYF. The CDR3 DNA follows: TGTGCCAGCCAGCAGTACCGCAGGGGGCAGAACACCATATATTTT. The chain uses TRBV6-5 and TRBJ1-3; 8 bases are a match to TRBD1. Germline CDR1 and CDR2: MNHEY and SVGAGI. CDR3 length: 15 residues. Germline trimming cut 8 bases from V and 7 bases from J; bases unmatched to any gene: 13.

This clone turned up a few times. V and J are TRBV6-5 and TRBJ2-7, with 12 nucleotides matching TRBD2. CDR3 length: 16 residues. Trimming took 2 bases from V and 2 from J; bases not matched to a gene: 4. CDR1 is MNHEY, CDR2 SVGAGI, per germline. The CDR3 loop reads CASSYPASGGAYEQYF. CDR3 in DNA: TGTGCCAGCAGTTACCCGGCTAGCGGGGGGGCCTACGAGCAGTACTTC.

V usage is TRBV6-2 or TRBV6-3 and J usage is TRBJ2-3, with 8 bases matching TRBD1. CDR1 and CDR2 from the germline V gene are MNHEY and SVGEGT. V lost 6 bases and J lost 5; bases outside the gene matches: 10. The CDR3 length is 15 residues. CDR3 protein: CASSNRQGMGDTQYF. The DNA of the CDR3 is TGTGCCAGCAGCAACCGACAGGGGATGGGAGATACGCAGTATTTT.

V gene TRBV28 combines with J gene TRBJ2-5, with TRBD2 identical over 13 bases. Germline V lookup: CDR1 MDHEN, CDR2 SYDVKM. Trimming took 6 bases from V and 2 from J; bases not matched to a gene: 15. The CDR3 loop spans 19 amino acids. In nucleotides, the CDR3 is TGTGCCAGCAGAAAATGGTGGTTGCAGGGACTAGCGGGGCAAGAGACCCAGTACTTC. Translating it yields CASRKWWLQGLAGQETQYF.